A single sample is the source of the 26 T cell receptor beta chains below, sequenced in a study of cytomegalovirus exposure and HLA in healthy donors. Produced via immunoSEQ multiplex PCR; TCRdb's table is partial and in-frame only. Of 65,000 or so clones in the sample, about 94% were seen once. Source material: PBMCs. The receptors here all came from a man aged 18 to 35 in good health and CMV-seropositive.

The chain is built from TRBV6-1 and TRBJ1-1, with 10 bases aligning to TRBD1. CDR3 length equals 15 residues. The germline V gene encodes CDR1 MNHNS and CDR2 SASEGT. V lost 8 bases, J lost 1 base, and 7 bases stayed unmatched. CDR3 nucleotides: TGTGCCAGCGGGGACAGGGGAATTGAGAACACTGAAGCTTTCTTT. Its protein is CASGDRGIENTEAFF.

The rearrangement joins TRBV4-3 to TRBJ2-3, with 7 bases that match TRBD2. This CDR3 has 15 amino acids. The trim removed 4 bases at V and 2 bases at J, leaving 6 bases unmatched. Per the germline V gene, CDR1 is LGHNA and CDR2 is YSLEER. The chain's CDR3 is CASSPGSGITDTQYF. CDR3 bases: TGCGCCAGCAGCCCGGGGAGCGGGATCACAGATACGCAGTATTTT.

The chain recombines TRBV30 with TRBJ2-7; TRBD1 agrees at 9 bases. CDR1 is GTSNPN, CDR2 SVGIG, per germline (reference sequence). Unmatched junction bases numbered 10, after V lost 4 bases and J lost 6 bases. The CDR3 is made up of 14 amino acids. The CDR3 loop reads CAWTAPGQGFEQYF. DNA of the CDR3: TGTGCCTGGACGGCTCCCGGACAGGGGTTCGAGCAGTACTTC.

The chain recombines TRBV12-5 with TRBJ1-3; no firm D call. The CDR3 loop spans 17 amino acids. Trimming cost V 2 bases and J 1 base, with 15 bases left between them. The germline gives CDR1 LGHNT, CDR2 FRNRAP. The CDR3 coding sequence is TGTGCTAGTGGTTTGATGGCGGGAACGGAATCTGGAAACACCATATATTTT. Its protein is CASGLMAGTESGNTIYF.

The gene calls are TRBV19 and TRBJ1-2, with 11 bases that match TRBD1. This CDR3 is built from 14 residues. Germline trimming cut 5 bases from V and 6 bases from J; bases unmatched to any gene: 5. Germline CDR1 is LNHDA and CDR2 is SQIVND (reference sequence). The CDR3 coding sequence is TGTGCCAGTAGTCCGGACAGGGGGCTGAATGGCTACACCTTC. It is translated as CASSPDRGLNGYTF.

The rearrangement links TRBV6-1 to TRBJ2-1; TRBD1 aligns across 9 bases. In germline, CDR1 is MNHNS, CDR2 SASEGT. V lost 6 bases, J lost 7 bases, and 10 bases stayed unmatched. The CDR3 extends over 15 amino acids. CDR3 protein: CASRYRGQWLNEQFF. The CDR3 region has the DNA TGTGCCAGCAGGTACAGGGGGCAGTGGTTGAATGAGCAGTTCTTC.

The CDR3 here is CASSRAGSLNTGELFF. The CDR3 coding sequence is TGTGCCAGCAGCCGGGCCGGGAGCCTGAACACCGGGGAGCTGTTTTTT. The rearrangement links TRBV7-6 to TRBJ2-2, with D perhaps matching TRBD2 (6 bases). The CDR3 length is 16 residues. In germline, CDR1 is SGHVS, CDR2 FNYEAQ. The V gene lost 5 bases and the J gene lost 1 base, with 14 bases spanning the gap.

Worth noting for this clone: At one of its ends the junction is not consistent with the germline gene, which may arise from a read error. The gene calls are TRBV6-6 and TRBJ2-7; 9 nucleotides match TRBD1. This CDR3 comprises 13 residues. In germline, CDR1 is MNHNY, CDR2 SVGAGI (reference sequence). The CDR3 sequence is CASSYLGDREGDF. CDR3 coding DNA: TGTGCCAGCAGTTACCTGGGGGACAGGGAGGGGGATTTC.

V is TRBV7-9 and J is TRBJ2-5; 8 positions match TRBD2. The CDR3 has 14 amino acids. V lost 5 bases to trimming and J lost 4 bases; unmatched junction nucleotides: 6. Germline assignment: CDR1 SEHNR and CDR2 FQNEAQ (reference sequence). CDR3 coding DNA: TGTGCCAGCAGCCAGGAGGGACTAGGAGAGACCCAGTACTTC. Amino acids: CASSQEGLGETQYF.

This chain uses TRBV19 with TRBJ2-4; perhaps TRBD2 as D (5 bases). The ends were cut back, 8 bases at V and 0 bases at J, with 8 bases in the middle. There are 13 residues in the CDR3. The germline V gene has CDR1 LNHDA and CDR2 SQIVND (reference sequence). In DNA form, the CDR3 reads TGTGCCAGTTCGGGGATAGCCAAAAACATTCAGTACTTC. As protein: CASSGIAKNIQYF.

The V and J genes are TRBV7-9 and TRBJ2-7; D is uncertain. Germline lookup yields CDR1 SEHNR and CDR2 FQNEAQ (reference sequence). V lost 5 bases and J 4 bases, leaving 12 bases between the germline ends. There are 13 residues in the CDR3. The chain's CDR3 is CASSELKRYEQYF. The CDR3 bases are TGTGCCAGCAGCGAGCTTAAGAGATACGAGCAGTACTTC.

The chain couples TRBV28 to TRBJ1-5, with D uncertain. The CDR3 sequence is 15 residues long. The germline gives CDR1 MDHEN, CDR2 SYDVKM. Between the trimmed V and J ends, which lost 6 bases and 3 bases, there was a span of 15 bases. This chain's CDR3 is CASRLLTQINQPQHF. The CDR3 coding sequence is TGTGCCAGCAGGTTGCTCACACAGATCAATCAGCCCCAGCATTTT.

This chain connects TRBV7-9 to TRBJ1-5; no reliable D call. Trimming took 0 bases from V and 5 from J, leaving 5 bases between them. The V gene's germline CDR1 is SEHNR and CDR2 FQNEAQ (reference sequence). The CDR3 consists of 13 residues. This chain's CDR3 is CASSLASYQPQHF. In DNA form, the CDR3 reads TGTGCCAGCAGCTTAGCGTCCTATCAGCCCCAGCATTTT.

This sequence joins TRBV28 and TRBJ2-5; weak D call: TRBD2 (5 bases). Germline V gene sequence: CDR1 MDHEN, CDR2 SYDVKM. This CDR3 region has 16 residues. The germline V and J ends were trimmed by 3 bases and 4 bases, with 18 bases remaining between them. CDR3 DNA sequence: TGTGCCAGCAGTTTTCGGGGTGGTTTATCAGGAGAGACCCAGTACTTC. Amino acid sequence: CASSFRGGLSGETQYF.

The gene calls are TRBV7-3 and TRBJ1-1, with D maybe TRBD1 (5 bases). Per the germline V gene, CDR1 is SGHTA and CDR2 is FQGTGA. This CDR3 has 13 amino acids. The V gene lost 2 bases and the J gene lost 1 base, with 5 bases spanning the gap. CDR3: CASSLGQNTEAFF. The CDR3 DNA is TGTGCCAGCAGCTTAGGACAGAACACTGAAGCTTTCTTT. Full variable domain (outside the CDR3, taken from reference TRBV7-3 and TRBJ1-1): GAGVSQTPSNKVTEKGKYVELRCDPISGHTALYWYRQSLGQGPEFLIYFQGTGAADDSGLPNDRFFAVRPEGSVSTLKIQRTERGDSAVYLCASSLGQNTEAFFGQGTRLTVV.

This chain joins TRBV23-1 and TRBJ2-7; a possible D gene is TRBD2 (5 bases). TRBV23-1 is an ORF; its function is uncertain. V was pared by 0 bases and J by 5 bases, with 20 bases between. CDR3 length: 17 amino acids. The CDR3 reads CASSQSGHLPAGDEQYF. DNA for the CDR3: TGCGCCAGCAGTCAATCAGGGCACCTGCCGGCCGGGGACGAGCAGTACTTC.

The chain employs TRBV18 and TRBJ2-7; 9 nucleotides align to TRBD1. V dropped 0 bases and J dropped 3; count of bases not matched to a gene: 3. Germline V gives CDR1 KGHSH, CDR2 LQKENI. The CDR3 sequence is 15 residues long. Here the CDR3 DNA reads TGTGCCAGCTCACCACCGGGACAGGGTGTCTACGAGCAGTACTTC. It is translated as CASSPPGQGVYEQYF.

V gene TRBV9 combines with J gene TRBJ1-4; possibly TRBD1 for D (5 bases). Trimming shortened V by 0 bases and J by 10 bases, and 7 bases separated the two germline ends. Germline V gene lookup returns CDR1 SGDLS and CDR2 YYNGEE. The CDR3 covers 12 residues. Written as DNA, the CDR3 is TGTGCCAGCAGCGTAGTCGGGGGAAAACTGTTTTTT. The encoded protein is CASSVVGGKLFF.

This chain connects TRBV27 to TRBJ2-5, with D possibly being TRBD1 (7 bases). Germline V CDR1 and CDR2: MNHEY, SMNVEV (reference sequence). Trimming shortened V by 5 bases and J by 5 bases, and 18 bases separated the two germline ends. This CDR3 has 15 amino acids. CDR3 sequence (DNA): TGTGCCAGCAGTCCGAACAGGGGTGGGGGGGAGACCCAGTACTTC. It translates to CASSPNRGGGETQYF.

The CDR3 is CASDRVLWNQPQHF. CDR3 DNA sequence: TGTGCCAGTGACCGGGTCCTCTGGAATCAGCCCCAGCATTTT. The genes are TRBV6-1 and TRBJ1-5, with D hard to call. V shed 9 bases and J shed 4 bases, with 16 bases lying between them. CDR1 is MNHNS, CDR2 SASEGT, per germline. The CDR3 loop spans 14 amino acids.

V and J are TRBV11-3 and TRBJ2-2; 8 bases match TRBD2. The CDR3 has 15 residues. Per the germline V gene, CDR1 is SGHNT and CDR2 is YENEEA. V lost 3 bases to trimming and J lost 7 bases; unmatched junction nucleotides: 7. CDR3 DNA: TGTGCCAGCAGCTTGGTAGCGGGGATAGACGGGGAGCTGTTTTTT. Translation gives CASSLVAGIDGELFF. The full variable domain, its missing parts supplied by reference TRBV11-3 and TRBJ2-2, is EAGVVQSPRYKIIEKKQPVAFWCNPISGHNTLYWYLQNLGQGPELLIRYENEEAVDDSQLPKDRFSAERLKGVDSTLKIQPAELGDSAVYLCASSLVAGIDGELFFGEGSRLTVL.

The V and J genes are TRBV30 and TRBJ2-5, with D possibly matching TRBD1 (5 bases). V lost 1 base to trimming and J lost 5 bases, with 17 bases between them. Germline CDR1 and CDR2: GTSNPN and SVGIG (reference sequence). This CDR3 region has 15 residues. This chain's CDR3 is CAWSGLGARLETQYF. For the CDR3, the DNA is TGTGCCTGGAGTGGATTAGGGGCGCGGCTGGAGACCCAGTACTTC.

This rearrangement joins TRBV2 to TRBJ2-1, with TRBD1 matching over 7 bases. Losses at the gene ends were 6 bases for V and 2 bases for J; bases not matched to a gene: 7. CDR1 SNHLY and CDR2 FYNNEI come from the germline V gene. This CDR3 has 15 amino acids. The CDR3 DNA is TGTGCCAGCAGCCAGGGACAGCTTCCCTACAATGAGCAGTTCTTC. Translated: CASSQGQLPYNEQFF.

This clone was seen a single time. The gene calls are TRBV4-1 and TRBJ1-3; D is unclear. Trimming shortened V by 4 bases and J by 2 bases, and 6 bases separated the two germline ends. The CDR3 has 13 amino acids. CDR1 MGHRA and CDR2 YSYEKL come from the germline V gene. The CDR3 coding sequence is TGCGCCAGCAGCCCCCAAACTGGAAACACCATATATTTT. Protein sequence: CASSPQTGNTIYF.

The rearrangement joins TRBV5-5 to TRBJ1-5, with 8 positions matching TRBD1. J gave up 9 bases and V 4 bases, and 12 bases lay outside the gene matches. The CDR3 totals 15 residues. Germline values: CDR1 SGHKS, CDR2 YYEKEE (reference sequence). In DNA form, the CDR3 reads TGTGCCAGCAGCCCTGGGGACAGGAACTTCAGGCCCCAGCATTTT. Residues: CASSPGDRNFRPQHF.

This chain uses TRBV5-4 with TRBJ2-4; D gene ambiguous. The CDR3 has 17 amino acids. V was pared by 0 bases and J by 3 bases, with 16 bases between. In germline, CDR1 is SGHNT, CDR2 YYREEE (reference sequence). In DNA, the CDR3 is TGTGCCAGCAGCTTGGTAGGCACCCTAGGTTTCAAAAACATTCAGTACTTC. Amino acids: CASSLVGTLGFKNIQYF.